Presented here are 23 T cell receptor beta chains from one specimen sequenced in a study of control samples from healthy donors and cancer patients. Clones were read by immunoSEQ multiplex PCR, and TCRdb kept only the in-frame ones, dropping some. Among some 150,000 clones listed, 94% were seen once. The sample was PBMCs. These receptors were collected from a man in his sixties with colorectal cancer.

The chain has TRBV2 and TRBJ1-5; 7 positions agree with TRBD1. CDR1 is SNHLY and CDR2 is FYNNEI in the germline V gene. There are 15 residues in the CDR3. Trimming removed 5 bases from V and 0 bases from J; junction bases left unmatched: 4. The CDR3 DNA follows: TGTGCCAGCAGTACGGGACAGAATAGCAATCAGCCCCAGCATTTT. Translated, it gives CASSTGQNSNQPQHF.

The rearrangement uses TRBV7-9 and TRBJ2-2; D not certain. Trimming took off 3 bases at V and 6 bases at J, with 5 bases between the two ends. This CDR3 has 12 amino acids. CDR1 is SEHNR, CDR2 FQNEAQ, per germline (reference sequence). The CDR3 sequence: CASSFGPGELFF. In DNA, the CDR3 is TGTGCCAGCAGCTTCGGCCCCGGGGAGCTGTTTTTT.

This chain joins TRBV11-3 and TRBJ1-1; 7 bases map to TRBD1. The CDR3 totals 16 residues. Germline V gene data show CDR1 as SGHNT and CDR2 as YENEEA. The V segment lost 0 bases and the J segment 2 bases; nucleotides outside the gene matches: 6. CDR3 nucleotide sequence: TGTGCCAGCAGCTTAGATAAAGGGGGCGAAAACACTGAAGCTTTCTTT. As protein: CASSLDKGGENTEAFF.

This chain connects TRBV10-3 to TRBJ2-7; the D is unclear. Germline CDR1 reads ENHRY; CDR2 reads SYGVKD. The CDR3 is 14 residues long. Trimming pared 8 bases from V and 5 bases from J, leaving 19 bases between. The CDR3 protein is CAIGTKALKDEQYF. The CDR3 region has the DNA TGTGCCATCGGTACAAAGGCCCTCAAAGACGAGCAGTACTTC.

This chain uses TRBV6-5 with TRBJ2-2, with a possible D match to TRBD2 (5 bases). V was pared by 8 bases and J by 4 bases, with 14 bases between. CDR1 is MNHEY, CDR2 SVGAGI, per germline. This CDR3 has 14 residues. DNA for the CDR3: TGTGCCAGCGGGCGTAGCGTGACCACCGGGGAGCTGTTTTTT. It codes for CASGRSVTTGELFF.

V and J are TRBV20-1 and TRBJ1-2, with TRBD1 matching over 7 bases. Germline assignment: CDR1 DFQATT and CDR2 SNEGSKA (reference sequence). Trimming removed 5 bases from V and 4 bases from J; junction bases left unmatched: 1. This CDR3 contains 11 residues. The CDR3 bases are TGCAGTGCTGGACAGGCCTATGGCTACACCTTC. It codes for CSAGQAYGYTF.

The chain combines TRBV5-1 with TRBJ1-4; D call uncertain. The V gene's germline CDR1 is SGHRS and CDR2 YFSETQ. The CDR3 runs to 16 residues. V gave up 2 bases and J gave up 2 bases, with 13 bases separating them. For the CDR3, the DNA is TGCGCCAGCAGCTTTGGCGACTTTCGGACTAATGAAAAACTGTTTTTT. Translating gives CASSFGDFRTNEKLFF.

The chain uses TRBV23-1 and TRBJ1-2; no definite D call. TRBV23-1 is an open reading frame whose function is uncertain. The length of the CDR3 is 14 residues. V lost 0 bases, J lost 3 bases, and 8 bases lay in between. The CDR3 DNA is TGCGCCAGCAGTCAATCGCCAGTCGACTATGGCTACACCTTC. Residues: CASSQSPVDYGYTF.

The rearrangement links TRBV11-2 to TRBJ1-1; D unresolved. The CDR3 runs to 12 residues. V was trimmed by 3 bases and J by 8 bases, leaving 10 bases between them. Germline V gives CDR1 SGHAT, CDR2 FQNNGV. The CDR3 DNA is TGTGCCAGCAGCTTGGGCGGGCCCGAAGCTTTCTTT. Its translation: CASSLGGPEAFF.

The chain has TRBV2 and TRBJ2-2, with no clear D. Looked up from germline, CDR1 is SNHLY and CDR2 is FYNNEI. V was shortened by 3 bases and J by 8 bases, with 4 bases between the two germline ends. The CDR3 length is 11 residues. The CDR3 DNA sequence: TGTGCCAGCAGTGATAGAGGGGAGCTGTTTTTT. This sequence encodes CASSDRGELFF.

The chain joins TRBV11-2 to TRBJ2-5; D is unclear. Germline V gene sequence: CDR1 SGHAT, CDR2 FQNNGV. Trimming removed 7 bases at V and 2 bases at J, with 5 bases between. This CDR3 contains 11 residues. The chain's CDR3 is CASTQQETQYF. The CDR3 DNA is TGTGCCAGCACCCAACAAGAGACCCAGTACTTC.

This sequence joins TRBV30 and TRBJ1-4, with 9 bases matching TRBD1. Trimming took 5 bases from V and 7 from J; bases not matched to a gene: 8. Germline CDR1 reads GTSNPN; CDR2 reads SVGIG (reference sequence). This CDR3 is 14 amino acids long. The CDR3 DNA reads TGTGCCTGGGCCAACGGGGGACAGGGTGAAAAACTGTTTTTT. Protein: CAWANGGQGEKLFF.

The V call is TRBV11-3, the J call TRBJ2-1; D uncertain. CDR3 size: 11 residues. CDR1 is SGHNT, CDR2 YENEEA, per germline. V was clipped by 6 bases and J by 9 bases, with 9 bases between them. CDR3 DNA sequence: TGTGCCAGCAGAGCAATGGGTGAGCAGTTCTTC. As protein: CASRAMGEQFF.

CDR3 sequence reads: CASSLSPTSLETQYF. Written as DNA, the CDR3 is TGCGCCAGCAGCTTGTCCCCGACTAGTCTTGAGACCCAGTACTTC. The chain uses TRBV5-1 and TRBJ2-5; D possibly corresponds to TRBD2 (6 bases). The V end lost 1 base, the J end lost 5 bases, and 15 bases lay between the germline ends. The CDR3 contains 15 residues. Germline V gives CDR1 SGHRS, CDR2 YFSETQ.

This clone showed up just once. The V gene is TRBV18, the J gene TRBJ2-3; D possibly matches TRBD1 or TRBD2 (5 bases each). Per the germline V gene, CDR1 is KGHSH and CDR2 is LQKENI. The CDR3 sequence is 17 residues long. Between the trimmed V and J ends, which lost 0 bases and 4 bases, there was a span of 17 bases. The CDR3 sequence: CASSPPTGGGKSDTQYF. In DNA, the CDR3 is TGTGCCAGCTCACCACCAACAGGTGGGGGTAAATCAGATACGCAGTATTTT.

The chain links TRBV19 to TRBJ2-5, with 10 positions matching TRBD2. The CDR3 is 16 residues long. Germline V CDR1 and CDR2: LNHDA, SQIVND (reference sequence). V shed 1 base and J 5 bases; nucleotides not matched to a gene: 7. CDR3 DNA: TGTGCCAGTAGTATAGGGGCTAGCGGGGGAGTGGAGACCCAGTACTTC. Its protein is CASSIGASGGVETQYF. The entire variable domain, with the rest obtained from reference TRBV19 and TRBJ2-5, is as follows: DGGITQSPKYLFRKEGQNVTLSCEQNLNHDAMYWYRQDPGQGLRLIYYSQIVNDFQKGDIAEGYSVSREKKESFPLTVTSAQKNPTAFYLCASSIGASGGVETQYFGPGTRLLVL.

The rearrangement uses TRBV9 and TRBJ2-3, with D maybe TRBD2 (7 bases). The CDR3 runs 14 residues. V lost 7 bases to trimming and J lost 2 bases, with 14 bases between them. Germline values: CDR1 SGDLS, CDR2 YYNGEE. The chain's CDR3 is CASGGATHTDTQYF. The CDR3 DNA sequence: TGTGCCAGCGGGGGGGCGACCCACACAGATACGCAGTATTTT. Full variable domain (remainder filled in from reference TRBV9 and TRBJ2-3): DSGVTQTPKHLITATGQRVTLRCSPRSGDLSVYWYQQSLDQGLQFLIQYYNGEERAKGNILERFSAQQFPDLHSELNLSSLELGDSALYFCASGGATHTDTQYFGPGTRLTVL.

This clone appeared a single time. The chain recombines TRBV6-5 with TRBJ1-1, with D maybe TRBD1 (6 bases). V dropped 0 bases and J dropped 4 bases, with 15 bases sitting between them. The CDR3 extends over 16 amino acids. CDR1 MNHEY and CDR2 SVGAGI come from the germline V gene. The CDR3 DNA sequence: TGTGCCAGCAGTTACTCGACGGGGGCTGGGGGCACTGAAGCTTTCTTT. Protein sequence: CASSYSTGAGGTEAFF.

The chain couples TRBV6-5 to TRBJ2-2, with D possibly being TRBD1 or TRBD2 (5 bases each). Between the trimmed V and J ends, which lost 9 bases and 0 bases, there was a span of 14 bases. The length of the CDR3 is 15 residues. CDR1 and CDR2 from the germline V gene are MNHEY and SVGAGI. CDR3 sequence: CASCPGPANTGELFF. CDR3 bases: TGTGCCAGTTGTCCGGGACCTGCGAACACCGGGGAGCTGTTTTTT.

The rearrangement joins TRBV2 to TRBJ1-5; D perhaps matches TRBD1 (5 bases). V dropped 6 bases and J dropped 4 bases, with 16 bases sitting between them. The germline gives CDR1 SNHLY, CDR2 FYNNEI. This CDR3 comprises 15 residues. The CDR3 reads CASRPGTGGNQPQHF. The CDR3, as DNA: TGTGCCAGCAGACCAGGGACCGGGGGGAATCAGCCCCAGCATTTT.

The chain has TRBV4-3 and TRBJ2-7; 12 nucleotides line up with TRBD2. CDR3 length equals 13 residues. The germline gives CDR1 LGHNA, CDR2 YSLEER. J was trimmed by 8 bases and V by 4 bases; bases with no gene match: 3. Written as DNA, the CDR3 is TGCGCCAGCAGCCCTAGCGGGGGGGCAAAGCAGTACTTC. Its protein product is CASSPSGGAKQYF.

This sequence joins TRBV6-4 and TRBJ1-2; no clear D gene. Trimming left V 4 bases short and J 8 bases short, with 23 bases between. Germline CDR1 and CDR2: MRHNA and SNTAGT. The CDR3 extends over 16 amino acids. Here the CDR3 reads CASSGSGGRPVEGYTF. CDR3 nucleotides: TGTGCCAGCAGTGGGTCCGGAGGGAGGCCCGTGGAGGGCTACACCTTC.

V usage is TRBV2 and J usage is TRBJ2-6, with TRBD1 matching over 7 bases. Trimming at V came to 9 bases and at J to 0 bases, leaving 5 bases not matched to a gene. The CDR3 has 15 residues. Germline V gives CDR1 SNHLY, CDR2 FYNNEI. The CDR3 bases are TGTGCCAGAGGACAGGCGTTCTCTGGGGCCAACGTCCTGACTTTC. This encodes CARGQAFSGANVLTF.